This T cell receptor (beta chain) came from a study of T cell clones after liver transplantation. Across the whole study: In this trial, immunosuppression withdrawal was attempted within 2 years of liver transplant. Subjects received no induction therapy and standard immunosuppression until randomization at 12-24 months post-transplant. TCRbeta sequencing after a pre-transplant mixed lymphocyte reaction identified graft-donor-reactive clones, later tracked in post-transplant blood.

Thawed unstimulated PBMCs were FACS-sorted by CD3, CD4 and CD8 into two populations. The CDR3 loop spans 16 amino acids. J lost 2 bases, V lost 0 bases, and 2 bases had no gene match. The germline V gene has CDR1 LGHNA and CDR2 YSLEER. Data came from immunoSEQ multiplex PCR; TCRdb stores just in-frame clones and leaves some out. The sample lists approximately 71,000 clones; around 92% were seen once. This material consisted of CD4+ T cells from blood, taken roughly 26 months after liver transplant. The sequence derives from a human patient who received a liver transplant. Some T cells may trace back to the graft donor. The chain carries TRBV4-3 and TRBJ2-3, with 10 bases aligning to TRBD2. The CDR3 loop is CASSQESGRVTDTQYF. As DNA, the CDR3 is TGCGCCAGCAGCCAAGAAAGCGGGAGGGTCACAGATACGCAGTATTTT.